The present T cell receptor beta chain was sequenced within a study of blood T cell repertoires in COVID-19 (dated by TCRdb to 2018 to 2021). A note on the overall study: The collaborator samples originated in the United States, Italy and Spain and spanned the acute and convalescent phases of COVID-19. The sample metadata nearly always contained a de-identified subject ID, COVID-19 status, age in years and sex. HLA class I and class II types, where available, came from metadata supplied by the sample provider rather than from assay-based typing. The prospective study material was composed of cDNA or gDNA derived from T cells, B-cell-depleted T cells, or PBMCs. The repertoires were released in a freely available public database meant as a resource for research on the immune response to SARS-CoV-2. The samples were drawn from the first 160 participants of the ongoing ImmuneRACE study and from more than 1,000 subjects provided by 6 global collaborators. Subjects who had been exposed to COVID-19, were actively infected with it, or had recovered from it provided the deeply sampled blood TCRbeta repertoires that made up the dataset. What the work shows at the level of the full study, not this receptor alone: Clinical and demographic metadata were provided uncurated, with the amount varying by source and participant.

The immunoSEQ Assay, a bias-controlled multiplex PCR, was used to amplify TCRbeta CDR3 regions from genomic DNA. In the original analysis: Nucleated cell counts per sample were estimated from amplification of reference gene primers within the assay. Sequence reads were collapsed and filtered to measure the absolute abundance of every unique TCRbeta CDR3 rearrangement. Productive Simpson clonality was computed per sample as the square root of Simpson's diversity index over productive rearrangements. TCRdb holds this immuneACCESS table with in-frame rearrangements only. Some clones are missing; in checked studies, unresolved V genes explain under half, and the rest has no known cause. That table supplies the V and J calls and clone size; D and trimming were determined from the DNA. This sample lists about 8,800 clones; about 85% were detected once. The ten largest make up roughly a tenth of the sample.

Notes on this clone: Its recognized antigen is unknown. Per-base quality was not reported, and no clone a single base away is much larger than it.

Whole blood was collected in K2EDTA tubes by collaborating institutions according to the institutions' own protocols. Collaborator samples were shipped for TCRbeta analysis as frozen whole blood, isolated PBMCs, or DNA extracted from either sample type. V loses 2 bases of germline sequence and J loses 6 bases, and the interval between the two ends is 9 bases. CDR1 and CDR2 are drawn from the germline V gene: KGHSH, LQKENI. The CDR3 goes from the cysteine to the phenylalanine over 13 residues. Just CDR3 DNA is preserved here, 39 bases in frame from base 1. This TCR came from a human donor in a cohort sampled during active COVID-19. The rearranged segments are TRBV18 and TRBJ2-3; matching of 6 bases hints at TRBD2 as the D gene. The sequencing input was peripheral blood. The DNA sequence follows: TGTGCCAGCTCACCAGGGGCGGGGGATACGCAGTATTTT. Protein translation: CASSPGAGDTQYF.